This TCR beta chain was sequenced in a study of Graves' ophthalmopathy and Graves' hyperthyroidism. Amplified material comprised TCR beta CDR3 regions derived from RNA transcripts. Amplification began with first-round RT-PCR using HTBI primers, then second-round multiplex PCR was performed. TCRdb redid the calling of the multiplex PCR reads with MiXCR, one entry per CDR3 protein. This table has about 620,000 distinct CDR3 sequences, about a fifth appearing once. This clonotype was counted ten times or more. The V gene end was trimmed by 10 bases and the J gene end by 8 bases; junction bases not matched to a gene: 4. CDR3 length equals 10 residues. Germline V gives CDR1 MNHNS, CDR2 SASEGT. Eligible hyperthyroidism cases comprised new diagnoses of under 2 months' duration in individuals aged 18 to 65.

The sample consisted of peripheral blood. V and J are TRBV6-1 and TRBJ1-1, with 7 bases that match TRBD1. The source of this sequence is a young woman with stable Graves' hyperthyroidism. Some clones in this sample may be carry-over from other donors' samples. As DNA, the CDR3 is TGTGCCACCGGGACAGACGAAGCTTTCTTT. Translated, it gives CATGTDEAFF.